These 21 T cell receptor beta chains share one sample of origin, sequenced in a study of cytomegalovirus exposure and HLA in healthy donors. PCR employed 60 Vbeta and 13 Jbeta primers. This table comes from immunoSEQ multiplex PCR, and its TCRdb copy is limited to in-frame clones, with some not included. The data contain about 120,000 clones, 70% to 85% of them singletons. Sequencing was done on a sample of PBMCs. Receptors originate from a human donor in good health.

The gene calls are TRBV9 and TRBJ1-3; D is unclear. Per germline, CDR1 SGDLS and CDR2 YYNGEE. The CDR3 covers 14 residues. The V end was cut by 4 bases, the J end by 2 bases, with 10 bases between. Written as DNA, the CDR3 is TGTGCCAGCAGCCCTAGCTCTCCTGGAAACACCATATATTTT. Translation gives CASSPSSPGNTIYF.

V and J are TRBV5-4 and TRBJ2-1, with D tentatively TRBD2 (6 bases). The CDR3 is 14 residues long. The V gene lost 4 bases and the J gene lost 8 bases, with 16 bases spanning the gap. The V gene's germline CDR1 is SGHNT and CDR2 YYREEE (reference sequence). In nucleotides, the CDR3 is TGTGCCAGCAGCCCGGACTATCGCCGGGATGAGCAGTTCTTC. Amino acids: CASSPDYRRDEQFF. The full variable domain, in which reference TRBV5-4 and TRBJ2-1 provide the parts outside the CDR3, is ETGVTQSPTHLIKTRGQQVTLRCSSQSGHNTVSWYQQALGQGPQFIFQYYREEENGRGNFPPRFSGLQFPNYSSELNVNALELDDSALYLCASSPDYRRDEQFFGPGTRLTVL.

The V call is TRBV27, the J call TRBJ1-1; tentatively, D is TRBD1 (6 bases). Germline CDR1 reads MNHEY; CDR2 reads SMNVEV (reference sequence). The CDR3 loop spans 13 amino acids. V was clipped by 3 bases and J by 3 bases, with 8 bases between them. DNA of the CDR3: TGTGCCAGCAGTTTTAGGACAGACACTGAAGCTTTCTTT. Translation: CASSFRTDTEAFF.

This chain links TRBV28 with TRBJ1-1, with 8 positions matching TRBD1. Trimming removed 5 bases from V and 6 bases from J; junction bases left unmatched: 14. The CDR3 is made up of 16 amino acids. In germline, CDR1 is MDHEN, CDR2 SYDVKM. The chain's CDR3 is CASSETWTGKIAEAFF. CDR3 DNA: TGTGCCAGCAGTGAAACGTGGACAGGGAAAATTGCTGAAGCTTTCTTT.

The CDR3 region has the DNA TGCGCCAGCAGCTTAACAGGGGAAGGCGGCTACACCTTC. Amino acids: CASSLTGEGGYTF. The chain links TRBV5-1 to TRBJ1-2; the match to TRBD1 covers 7 bases. V lost 2 bases, J lost 8 bases, and 6 bases stayed unmatched. The germline V gene has CDR1 SGHRS and CDR2 YFSETQ. This CDR3 region has 13 residues.

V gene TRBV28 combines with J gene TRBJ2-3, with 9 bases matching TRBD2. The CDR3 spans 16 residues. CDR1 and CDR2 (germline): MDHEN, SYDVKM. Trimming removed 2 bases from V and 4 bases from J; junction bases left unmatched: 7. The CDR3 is CASSLNAGGLADTQYF. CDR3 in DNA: TGTGCCAGCAGTTTAAATGCGGGAGGGCTCGCAGATACGCAGTATTTT.

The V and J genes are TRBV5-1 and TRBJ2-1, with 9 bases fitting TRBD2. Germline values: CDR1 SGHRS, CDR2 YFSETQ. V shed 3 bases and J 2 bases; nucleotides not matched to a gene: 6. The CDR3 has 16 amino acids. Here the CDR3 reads CASSSVAGVAYNEQFF. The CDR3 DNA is TGCGCCAGCAGCTCCGTAGCGGGAGTGGCCTACAATGAGCAGTTCTTC.

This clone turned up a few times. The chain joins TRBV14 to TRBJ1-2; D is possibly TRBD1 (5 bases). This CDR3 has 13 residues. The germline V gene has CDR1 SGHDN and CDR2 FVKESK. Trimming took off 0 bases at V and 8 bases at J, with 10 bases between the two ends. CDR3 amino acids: CASSQDRVNGYTF. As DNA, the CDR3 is TGTGCCAGCAGCCAAGACAGGGTCAACGGCTACACCTTC.

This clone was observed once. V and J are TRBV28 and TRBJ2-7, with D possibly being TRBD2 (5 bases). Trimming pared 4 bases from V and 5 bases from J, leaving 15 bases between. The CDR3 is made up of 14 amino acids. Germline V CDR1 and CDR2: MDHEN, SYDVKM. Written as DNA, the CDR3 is TGTGCCAGCAGTTATGGCGGGCGGGTCAACGAGCAGTACTTC. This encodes CASSYGGRVNEQYF.

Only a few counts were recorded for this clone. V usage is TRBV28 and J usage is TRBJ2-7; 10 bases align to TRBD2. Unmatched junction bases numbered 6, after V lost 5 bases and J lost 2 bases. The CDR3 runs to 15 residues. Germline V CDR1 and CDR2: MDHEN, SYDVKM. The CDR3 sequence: CASSTWTSGPYEQYF. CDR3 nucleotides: TGTGCCAGCAGTACCTGGACTAGCGGTCCCTACGAGCAGTACTTC.

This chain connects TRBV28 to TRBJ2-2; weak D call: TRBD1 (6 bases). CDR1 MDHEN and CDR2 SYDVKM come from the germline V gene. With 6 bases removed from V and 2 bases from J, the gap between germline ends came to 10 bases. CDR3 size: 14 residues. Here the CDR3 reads CASRSRGNTGELFF. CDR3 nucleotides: TGTGCCAGCAGAAGCAGGGGAAACACCGGGGAGCTGTTTTTT.

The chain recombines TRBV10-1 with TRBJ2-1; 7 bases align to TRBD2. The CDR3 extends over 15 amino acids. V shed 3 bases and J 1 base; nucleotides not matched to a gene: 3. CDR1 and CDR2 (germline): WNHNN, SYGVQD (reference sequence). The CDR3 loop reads CASSELATSYNEQFF. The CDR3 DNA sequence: TGCGCCAGCAGTGAACTAGCGACGTCCTACAATGAGCAGTTCTTC.

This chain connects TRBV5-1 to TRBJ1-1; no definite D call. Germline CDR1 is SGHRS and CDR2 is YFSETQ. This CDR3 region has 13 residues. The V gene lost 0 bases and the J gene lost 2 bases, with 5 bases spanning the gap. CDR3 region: CASSLEPNTEAFF. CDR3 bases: TGCGCCAGCAGCTTGGAGCCTAACACTGAAGCTTTCTTT.

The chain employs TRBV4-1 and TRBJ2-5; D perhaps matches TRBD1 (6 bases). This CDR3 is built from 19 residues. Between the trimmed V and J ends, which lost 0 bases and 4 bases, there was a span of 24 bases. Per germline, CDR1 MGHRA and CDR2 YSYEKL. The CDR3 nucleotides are TGCGCCAGCAGCCAAGAAAGGGGGAAGGTTGCAGTGGCGGGAGAGACCCAGTACTTC. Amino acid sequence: CASSQERGKVAVAGETQYF.

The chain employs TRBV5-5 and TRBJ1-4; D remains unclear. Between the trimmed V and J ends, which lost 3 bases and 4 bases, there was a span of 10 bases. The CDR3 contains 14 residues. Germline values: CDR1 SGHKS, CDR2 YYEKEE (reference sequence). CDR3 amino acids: CASSSLFFNEKLFF. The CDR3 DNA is TGTGCCAGCAGCTCGCTATTCTTTAATGAAAAACTGTTTTTT. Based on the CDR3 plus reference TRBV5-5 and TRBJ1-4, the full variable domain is DAGVTQSPTHLIKTRGQQVTLRCSPISGHKSVSWYQQVLGQGPQFIFQYYEKEERGRGNFPDRFSARQFPNYSSELNVNALLLGDSALYLCASSSLFFNEKLFFGSGTQLSVL.

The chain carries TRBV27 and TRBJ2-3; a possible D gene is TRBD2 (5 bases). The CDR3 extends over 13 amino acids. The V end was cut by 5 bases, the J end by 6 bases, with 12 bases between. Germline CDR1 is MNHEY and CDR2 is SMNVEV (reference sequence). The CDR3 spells CASSALRGDTQYF. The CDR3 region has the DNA TGTGCCAGCAGTGCCTTAAGAGGGGATACGCAGTATTTT.

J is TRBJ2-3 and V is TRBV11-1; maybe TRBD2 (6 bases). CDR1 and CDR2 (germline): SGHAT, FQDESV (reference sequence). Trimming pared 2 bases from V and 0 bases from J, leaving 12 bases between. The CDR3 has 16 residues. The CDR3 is CASSLRLALSTDTQYF. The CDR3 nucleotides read TGTGCCAGCAGCTTAAGGCTAGCGCTAAGCACAGATACGCAGTATTTT.

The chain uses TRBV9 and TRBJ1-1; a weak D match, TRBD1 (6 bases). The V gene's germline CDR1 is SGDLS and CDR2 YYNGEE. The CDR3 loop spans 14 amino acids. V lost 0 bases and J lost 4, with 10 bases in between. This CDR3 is CASSVGEGGTEAFF. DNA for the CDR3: TGTGCCAGCAGCGTAGGCGAAGGGGGCACTGAAGCTTTCTTT.

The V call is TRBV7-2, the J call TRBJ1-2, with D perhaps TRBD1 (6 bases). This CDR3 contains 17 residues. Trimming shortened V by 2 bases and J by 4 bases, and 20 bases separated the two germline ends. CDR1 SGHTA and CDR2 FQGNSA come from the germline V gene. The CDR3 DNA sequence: TGTGCCAGCAGCTTATGGGCAGGGGATACGACTGGCTATGGCTACACCTTC. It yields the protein CASSLWAGDTTGYGYTF.

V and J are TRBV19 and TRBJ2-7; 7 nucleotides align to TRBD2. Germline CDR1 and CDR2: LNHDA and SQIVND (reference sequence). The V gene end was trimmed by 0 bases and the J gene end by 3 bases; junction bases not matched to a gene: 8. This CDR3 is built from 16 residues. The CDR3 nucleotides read TGTGCCAGTAGTATAGATCACCTAGCGGTTTACTACGAGCAGTACTTC. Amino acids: CASSIDHLAVYYEQYF.

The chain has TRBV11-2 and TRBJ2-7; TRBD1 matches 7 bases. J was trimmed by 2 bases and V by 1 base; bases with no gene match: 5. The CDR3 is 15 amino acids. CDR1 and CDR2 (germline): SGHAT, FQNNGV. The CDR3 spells CASSLGQGPTYEQYF. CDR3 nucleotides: TGTGCCAGCAGCTTAGGACAGGGCCCAACCTACGAGCAGTACTTC.